This T cell receptor beta chain was found in a study of T-cell reconstitution after alpha-beta-depleted transplantation in children. Germline V CDR1 and CDR2: DFQATT, SNEGSKA (reference sequence). The V and J ends lost 6 bases and 5 bases, in that order; junction bases with no gene match: 11. The CDR3 has 15 residues. Study results and limitations: Reportedly, roughly two months post-transplant, alpha-beta T cells arose from several hundred expanded graft clones. Once a year had passed after transplant, T-cell counts and diversity came mostly from newly produced T cells.

This clonotype was counted between two and nine times. What it binds is not known. Unique molecular identifiers were used in preparing the TCRbeta library. TCRdb reprocessed the PCR reads via MiXCR and lists one record per CDR3 protein. Found here are 250,000 to 300,000 distinct CDR3 sequences, over 7% of them singletons; the top ten hold about 9.3%. The specimen comprised peripheral blood, sampled 360 days after TCRalphabeta/CD19-depleted stem cell transplant. This sequence joins TRBV20-1 and TRBJ2-5, with TRBD2 matching over 11 bases. The clonotype originates from a female patient younger than 10 who had a stem cell transplant for Fanconi anemia, so the T cells may come from the graft donor. The CDR3 spells CSAGLAGGQEETQYF. The DNA for the CDR3 is TGCAGTGCAGGTCTAGCGGGGGGTCAGGAGGAGACCCAGTACTTC.